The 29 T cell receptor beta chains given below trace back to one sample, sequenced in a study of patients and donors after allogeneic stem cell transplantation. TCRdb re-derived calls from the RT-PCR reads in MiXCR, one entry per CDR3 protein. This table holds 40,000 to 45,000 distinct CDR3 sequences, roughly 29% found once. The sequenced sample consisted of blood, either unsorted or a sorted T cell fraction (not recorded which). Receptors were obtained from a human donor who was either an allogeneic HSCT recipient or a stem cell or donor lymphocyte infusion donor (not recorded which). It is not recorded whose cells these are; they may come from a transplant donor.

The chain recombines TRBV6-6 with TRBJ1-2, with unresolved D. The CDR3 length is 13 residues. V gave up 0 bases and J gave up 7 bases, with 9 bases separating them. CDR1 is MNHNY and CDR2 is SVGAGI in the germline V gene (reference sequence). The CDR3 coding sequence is TGTGCCAGCAGTTACTCCGGTTTCGGTGGCTACACCTTC. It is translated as CASSYSGFGGYTF.

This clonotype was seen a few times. CDR3 sequence: CASSQKFQGAHQETQYF. CDR3 in DNA: TGTGCCAGCAGCCAAAAATTCCAGGGGGCACACCAAGAGACCCAGTACTTC. The chain recombines TRBV4-2 with TRBJ2-5, with 8 bases identical to TRBD1. Germline V gives CDR1 LGHNA, CDR2 YNFKEQ. With V trimmed by 2 bases and J by 0 bases, 8 bases remained unmatched. CDR3 length: 17 residues.

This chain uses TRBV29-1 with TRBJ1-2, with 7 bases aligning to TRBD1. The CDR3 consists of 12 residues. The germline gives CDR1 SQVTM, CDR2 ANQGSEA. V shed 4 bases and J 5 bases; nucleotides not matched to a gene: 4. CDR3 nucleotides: TGCAGCGTTGCCCCGACAGGGTATGGCTACACCTTC. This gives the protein CSVAPTGYGYTF.

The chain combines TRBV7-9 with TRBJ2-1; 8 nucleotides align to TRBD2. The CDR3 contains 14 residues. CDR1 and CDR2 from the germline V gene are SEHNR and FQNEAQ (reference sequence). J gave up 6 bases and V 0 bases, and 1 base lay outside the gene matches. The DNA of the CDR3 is TGTGCCAGCAGCTTAGCTAGCGGGATCAATGAGCAGTTCTTC. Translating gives CASSLASGINEQFF.

The CDR3 DNA reads as TGTGCTAGTGGAACTCCAGACAGGCCCCAGCATTTT. It specifies CASGTPDRPQHF. V gene TRBV12-5 combines with J gene TRBJ1-5; D possibly corresponds to TRBD1 (5 bases). The V gene's germline CDR1 is LGHNT and CDR2 FRNRAP. The length of the CDR3 is 12 residues. V lost 6 bases to trimming and J lost 9 bases, with 12 bases between them. Using reference TRBV12-5 and TRBJ1-5 for the parts outside the CDR3, the full variable domain is DARVTQTPRHKVTEMGQEVTMRCQPILGHNTVFWYRQTMMQGLELLAYFRNRAPLDDSGMPKDRFSAEMPDATLATLKIQPSEPRDSAVYFCASGTPDRPQHFGDGTRLSIL.

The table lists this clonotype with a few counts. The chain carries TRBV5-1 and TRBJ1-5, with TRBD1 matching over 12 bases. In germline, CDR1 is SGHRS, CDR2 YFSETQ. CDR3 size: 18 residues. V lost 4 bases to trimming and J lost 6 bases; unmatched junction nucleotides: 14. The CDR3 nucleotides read TGCGCCAGCAGCCCGGGGGTTTTGGGACAGGGGGCGATTCAGCCCCAGCATTTT. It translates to CASSPGVLGQGAIQPQHF.

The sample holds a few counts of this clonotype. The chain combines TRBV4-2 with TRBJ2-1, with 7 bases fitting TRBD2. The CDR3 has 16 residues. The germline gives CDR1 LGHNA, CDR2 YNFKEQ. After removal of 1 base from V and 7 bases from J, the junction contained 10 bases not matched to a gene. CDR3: CASSQGGTIFRNEQFF. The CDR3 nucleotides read TGTGCCAGCAGCCAAGGTGGGACTATATTTCGTAATGAGCAGTTCTTC.

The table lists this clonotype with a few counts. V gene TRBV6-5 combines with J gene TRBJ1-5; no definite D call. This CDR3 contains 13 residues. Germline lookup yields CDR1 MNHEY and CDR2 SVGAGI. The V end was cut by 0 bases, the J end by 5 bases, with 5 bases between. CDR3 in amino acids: CASSYSGYQPQHF. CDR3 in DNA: TGTGCCAGCAGTTACTCCGGTTATCAGCCCCAGCATTTT.

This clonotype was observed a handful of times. The DNA of the CDR3 is TGTGCCAGCCGGCTAAAACGGGCTAGCCTCTCCTACAATGAGCAGTTCTTC. Translating gives CASRLKRASLSYNEQFF. The rearrangement joins TRBV12-3 or TRBV12-4 to TRBJ2-1; a possible D gene is TRBD2 (5 bases). The V end was cut by 8 bases, the J end by 0 bases, with 20 bases between. The CDR3 is 17 amino acids.

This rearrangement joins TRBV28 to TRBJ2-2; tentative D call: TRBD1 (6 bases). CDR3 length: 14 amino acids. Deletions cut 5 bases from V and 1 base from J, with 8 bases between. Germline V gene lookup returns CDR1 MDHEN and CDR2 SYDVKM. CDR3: CASSGGQNTGELFF. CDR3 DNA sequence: TGTGCCAGCAGTGGGGGACAGAACACCGGGGAGCTGTTTTTT.

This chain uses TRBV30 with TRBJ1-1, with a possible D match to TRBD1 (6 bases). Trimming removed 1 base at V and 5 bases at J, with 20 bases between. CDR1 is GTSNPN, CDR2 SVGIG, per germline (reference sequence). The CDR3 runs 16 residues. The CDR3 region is CAWSGLYRALRTEAFF. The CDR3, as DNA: TGTGCCTGGAGTGGACTCTACAGGGCCCTGAGGACTGAAGCTTTCTTT.

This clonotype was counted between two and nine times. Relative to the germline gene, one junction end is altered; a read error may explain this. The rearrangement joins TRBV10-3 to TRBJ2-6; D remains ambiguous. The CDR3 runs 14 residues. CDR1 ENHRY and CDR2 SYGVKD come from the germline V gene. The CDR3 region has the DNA TGTGCCATCAGGGAGTATTCTGGGGCCAACGTCCTGACTTTC. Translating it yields CAIREYSGANVLTF.

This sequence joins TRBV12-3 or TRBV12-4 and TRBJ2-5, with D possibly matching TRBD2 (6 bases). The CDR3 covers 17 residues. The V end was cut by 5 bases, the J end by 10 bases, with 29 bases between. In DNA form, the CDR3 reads TGTGCCAGCAGTCACACCCCCCTCGGGACTGCCAGGGAGGTCCAGTACTTC. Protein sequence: CASSHTPLGTAREVQYF.

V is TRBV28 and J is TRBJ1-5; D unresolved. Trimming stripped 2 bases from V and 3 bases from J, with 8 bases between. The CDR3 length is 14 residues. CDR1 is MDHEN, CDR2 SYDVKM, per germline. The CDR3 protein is CASSLEGINQPQHF. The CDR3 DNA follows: TGTGCCAGCAGTTTAGAGGGTATCAATCAGCCCCAGCATTTT.

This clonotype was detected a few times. The CDR3 protein is CASSMRTLGGEKLFF. In DNA, the CDR3 is TGTGCCAGCAGCATGCGGACCTTGGGCGGGGAAAAACTGTTTTTT. J is TRBJ1-4 and V is TRBV5-5, with D hard to call. Germline V gives CDR1 SGHKS, CDR2 YYEKEE (reference sequence). The CDR3 runs 15 residues. V shed 4 bases and J shed 8 bases, with 18 bases lying between them.

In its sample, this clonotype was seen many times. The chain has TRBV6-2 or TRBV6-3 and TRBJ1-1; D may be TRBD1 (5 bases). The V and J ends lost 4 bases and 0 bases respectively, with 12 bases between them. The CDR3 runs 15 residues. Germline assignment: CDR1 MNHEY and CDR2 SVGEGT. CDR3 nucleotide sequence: TGTGCCAGCAGTTCAGGGTCTGGCATGAACACTGAAGCTTTCTTT. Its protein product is CASSSGSGMNTEAFF.

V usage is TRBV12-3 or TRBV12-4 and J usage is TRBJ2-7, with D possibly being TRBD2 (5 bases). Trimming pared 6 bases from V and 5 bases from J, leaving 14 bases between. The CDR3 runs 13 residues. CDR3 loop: CASSHQERHEQYF. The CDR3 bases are TGTGCCAGCAGCCACCAGGAGCGGCACGAGCAGTACTTC.

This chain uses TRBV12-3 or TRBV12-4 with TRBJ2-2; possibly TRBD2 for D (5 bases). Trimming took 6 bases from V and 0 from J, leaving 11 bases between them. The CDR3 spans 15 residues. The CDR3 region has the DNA TGTGCCAGCAGGGAACTAGTGACGAACACCGGGGAGCTGTTTTTT. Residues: CASRELVTNTGELFF.

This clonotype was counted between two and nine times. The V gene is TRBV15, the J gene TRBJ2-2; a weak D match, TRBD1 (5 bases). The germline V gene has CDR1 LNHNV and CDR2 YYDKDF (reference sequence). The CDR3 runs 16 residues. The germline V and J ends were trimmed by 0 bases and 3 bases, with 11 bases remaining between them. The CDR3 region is CATSRDTGPHTGELFF. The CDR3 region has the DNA TGTGCCACCAGCAGAGATACAGGCCCCCACACCGGGGAGCTGTTTTTT.

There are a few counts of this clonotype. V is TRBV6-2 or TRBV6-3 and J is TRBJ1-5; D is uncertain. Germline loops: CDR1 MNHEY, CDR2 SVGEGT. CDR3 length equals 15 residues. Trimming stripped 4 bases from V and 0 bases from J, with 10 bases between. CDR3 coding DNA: TGTGCCAGCAGTTTTTCCTGGGGTAGCAATCAGCCCCAGCATTTT. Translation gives CASSFSWGSNQPQHF.

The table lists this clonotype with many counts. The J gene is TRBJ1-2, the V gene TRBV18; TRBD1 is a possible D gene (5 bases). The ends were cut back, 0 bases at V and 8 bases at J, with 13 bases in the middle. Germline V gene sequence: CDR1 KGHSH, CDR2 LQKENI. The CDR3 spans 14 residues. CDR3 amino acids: CASSPPSRVGGYTF. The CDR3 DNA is TGTGCCAGCTCACCACCGTCCAGGGTGGGAGGCTACACCTTC.

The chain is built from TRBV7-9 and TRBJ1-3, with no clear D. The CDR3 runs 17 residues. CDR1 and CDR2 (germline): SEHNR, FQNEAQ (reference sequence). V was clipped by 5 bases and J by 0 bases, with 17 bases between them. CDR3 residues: CASSHPWLGPSGNTIYF. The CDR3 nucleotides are TGTGCCAGCAGCCACCCTTGGCTAGGGCCCTCTGGAAACACCATATATTTT.

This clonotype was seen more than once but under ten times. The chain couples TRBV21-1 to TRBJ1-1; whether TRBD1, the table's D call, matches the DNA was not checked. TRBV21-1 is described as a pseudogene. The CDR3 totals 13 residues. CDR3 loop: CASRNGTGTEAFF. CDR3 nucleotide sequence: TGTGCCAGCCGCAATGGGACAGGGACTGAAGCTTTCTTT.

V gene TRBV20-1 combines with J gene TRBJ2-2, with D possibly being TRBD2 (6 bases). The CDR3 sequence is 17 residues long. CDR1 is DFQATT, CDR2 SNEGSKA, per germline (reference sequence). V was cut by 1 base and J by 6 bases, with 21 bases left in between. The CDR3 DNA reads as TGCAGTGCTAGAGGCCGGATGGGTTTTAGGGACTCCGGGGAGCTGTTTTTT. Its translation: CSARGRMGFRDSGELFF.

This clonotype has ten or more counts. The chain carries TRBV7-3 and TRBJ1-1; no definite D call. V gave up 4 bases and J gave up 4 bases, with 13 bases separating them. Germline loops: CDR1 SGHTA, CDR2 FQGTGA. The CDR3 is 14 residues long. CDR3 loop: CASSSDLPGTEAFF. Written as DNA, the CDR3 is TGTGCCAGCAGCTCCGATCTTCCTGGCACTGAAGCTTTCTTT.

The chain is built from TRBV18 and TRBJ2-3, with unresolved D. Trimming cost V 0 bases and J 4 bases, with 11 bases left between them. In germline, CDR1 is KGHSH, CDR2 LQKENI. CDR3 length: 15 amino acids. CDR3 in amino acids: CASSPPSLPPDTQYF. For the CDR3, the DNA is TGTGCCAGCTCACCACCTAGCCTTCCCCCAGATACGCAGTATTTT.

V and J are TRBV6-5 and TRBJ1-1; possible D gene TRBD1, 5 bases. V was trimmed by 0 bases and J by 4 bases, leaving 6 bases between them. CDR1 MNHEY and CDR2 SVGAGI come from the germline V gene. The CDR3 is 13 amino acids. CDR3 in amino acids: CASSYSGGTEAFF. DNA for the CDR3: TGTGCCAGCAGTTACTCGGGGGGCACTGAAGCTTTCTTT.

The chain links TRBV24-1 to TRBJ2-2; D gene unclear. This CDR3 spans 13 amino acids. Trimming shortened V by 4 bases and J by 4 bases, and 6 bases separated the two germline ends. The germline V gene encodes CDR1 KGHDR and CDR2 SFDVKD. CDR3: CATSDPPTGELFF. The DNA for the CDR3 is TGTGCCACCAGTGACCCACCCACCGGGGAGCTGTTTTTT.

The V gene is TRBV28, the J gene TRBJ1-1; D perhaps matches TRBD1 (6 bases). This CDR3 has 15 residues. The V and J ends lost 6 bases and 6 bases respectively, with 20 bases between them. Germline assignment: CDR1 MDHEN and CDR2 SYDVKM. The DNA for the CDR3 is TGTGCCAGCAGCCGGGCTGACAGGCCTCGGGCTGAAGCTTTCTTT. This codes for CASSRADRPRAEAFF. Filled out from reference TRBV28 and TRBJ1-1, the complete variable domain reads DVKVTQSSRYLVKRTGEKVFLECVQDMDHENMFWYRQDPGLGLRLIYFSYDVKMKEKGDIPEGYSVSREKKERFSLILESASTNQTSMYLCASSRADRPRAEAFFGQGTRLTVV.